This T cell receptor (beta chain) is from a study of T cells in Graves' hyperthyroidism and ophthalmopathy. At the level of the study: Peripheral blood sampling occurred at initial diagnosis, before any treatment.

Hyperthyroidism had been newly diagnosed in patients aged 18 to 65, and its duration was under 2 months. Blood was sampled at initial diagnosis of hyperthyroidism, prior to onset of any ophthalmopathy symptoms. Researchers amplified the TCR beta CDR3 regions from RNA transcripts. A first-round RT-PCR of the TCR CDR3 used the HTBI primer set. Using its own MiXCR run on the multiplex PCR reads, TCRdb lists one record per CDR3 protein. The sample has fewer than 900,000 distinct CDR3 sequences, around 19% seen once; the top ten hold around 17%. Study observations and caveats: The model's output predicted ophthalmopathy at a median of around 7 months prior to onset.

The germline gives CDR1 MNHNS, CDR2 SASEGT. CDR3 size: 13 residues. V was shortened by 6 bases and J by 4 bases, with 12 bases between the two germline ends. This clonotype was observed a few times. Its cognate antigen is unknown. The chain has TRBV6-1 and TRBJ2-5; perhaps TRBD2 as D (5 bases). Sequenced input: blood. The receptor was derived from a woman in her 50s with Graves' hyperthyroidism that later progressed to Graves' ophthalmopathy. This CDR3 reads CASRLLVGETQYF. The CDR3 DNA is TGTGCCAGCAGGTTACTAGTCGGAGAGACCCAGTACTTC.